A selection of T cell receptor beta chains follows, all from one sample in a study of shared clonotypes between healthy human individuals. Assay used: immunoSEQ multiplex PCR; TCRdb lists only in-frame clones, some missing. The sample includes approximately 1.5 million clones, 98% of them seen just once. The specimen was naive CD4+ T cells sorted from blood. All receptors derive from a man aged 30-40 years in good health. The CDR3 runs from the conserved cysteine through the conserved F or W. D genes are given only for firm matches. Clone size, where shown, is once, few, many, or a class for clones that have expanded.

13	NA	TRBD2	TRBV27	TRBJ2-7	CASSFHGLVEQYF	TGTGCCAGCAGTTTTCACGGACTAGTCGAGCAGTACTTC
16	NA	NA	TRBV10-3	TRBJ2-1	CAISEPRTANGGEQFF	TGTGCCATCAGTGAGCCGAGGACGGCGAACGGGGGTGAGCAGTTCTTC
16	once	TRBD1	TRBV4-3	TRBJ2-7	CASSQDGRDRAYEQYF	TGCGCCAGCAGCCAAGACGGCAGGGACAGGGCCTACGAGCAGTACTTC
16	once	TRBD2	TRBV9	TRBJ2-1	CASSVAPSGSYNEQFF	TGTGCCAGCAGCGTAGCCCCTAGCGGGAGCTACAATGAGCAGTTCTTC
15	NA	TRBD2	TRBV11-2	TRBJ2-1	CASRSAGESYNEQFF	TGTGCCAGCAGAAGTGCGGGAGAGTCCTACAATGAGCAGTTCTTC
13	NA	NA	TRBV15	TRBJ2-7	CATSRDKTYEQYF	TGTGCCACCAGCAGAGACAAGACCTACGAGCAGTACTTC
14	NA	TRBD1	TRBV5-5	TRBJ1-4	CASGRTGGNEKLFF	TGTGCCAGCGGCCGGACAGGGGGCAACGAAAAACTGTTTTTT
15	NA	NA	TRBV9	TRBJ1-3	CASSVGADSGNTIYF	TGTGCCAGCAGCGTAGGTGCGGACTCTGGAAACACCATATATTTT
15	NA	NA	TRBV6-1	TRBJ2-3	CASSEEGRVTDTQYF	TGTGCCAGCAGTGAAGAGGGGAGAGTAACAGATACGCAGTATTTT
15	NA	NA	TRBV11-3	TRBJ2-1	CASSLGLASNNEQFF	TGTGCCAGCAGCTTAGGCCTAGCGAGTAACAATGAGCAGTTCTTC
13	NA	NA	TRBV10-3	TRBJ2-3	CAISGDSTDTQYF	TGTGCCATCAGTGGCGACTCCACAGATACGCAGTATTTT
20	NA	TRBD2	TRBV7-3	TRBJ2-3	CASSLTFSPGLAGETDTQYF	TGTGCCAGCAGCTTAACGTTTAGCCCCGGACTAGCGGGAGAAACAGATACGCAGTATTTT
14	NA	TRBD1	TRBV7-2	TRBJ1-2	CASSTQTGGYGYTF	TGTGCCAGCAGCACGCAGACAGGGGGCTATGGCTACACCTTC
15	NA	NA	TRBV6-5	TRBJ2-3	CASSYWPGARDTQYF	TGTGCCAGCAGTTACTGGCCGGGCGCTAGAGATACGCAGTATTTT
15	NA	NA	TRBV1	TRBJ2-7	CTSSQLTGSSDEQYF	TGCACCAGCAGCCAGTTGACGGGTTCGAGTGACGAGCAGTACTTC
12	NA	NA	TRBV6-5	TRBJ2-2	CASTGPTGELFF	TGTGCCAGCACGGGACCCACCGGGGAGCTGTTTTTT
13	NA	NA	TRBV28	TRBJ1-2	CASSLRQLRGYTF	TGTGCCAGCAGTTTAAGACAGCTCAGGGGCTACACCTTC
15	once	NA	TRBV28	TRBJ2-7	CASSGGREGRDEQYF	TGTGCCAGCAGTGGGGGACGTGAAGGCCGCGACGAGCAGTACTTC